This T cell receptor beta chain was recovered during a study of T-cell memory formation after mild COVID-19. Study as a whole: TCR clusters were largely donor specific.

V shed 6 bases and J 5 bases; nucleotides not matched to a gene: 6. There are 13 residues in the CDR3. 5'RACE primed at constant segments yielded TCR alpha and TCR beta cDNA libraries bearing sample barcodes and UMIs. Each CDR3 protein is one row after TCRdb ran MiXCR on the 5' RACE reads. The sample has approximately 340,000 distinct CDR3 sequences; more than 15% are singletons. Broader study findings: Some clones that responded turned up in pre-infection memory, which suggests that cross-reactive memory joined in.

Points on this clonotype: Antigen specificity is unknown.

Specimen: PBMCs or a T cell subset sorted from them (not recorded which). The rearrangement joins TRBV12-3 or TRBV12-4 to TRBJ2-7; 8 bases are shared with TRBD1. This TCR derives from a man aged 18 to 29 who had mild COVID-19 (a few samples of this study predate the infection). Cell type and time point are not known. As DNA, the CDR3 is TGTGCCAGCAGCATCGGACAGGGCCACGAGCAGTACTTC. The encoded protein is CASSIGQGHEQYF.